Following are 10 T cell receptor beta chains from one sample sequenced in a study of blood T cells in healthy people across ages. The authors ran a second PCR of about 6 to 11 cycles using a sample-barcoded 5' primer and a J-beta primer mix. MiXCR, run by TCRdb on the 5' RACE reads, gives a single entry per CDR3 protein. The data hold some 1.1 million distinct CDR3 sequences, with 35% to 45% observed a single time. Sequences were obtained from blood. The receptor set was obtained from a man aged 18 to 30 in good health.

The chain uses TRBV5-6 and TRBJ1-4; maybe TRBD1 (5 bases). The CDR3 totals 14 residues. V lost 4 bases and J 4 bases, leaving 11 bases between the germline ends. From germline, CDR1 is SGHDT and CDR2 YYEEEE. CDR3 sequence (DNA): TGTGCCAGCAGCCCGACAGCAGATAATGAAAAACTGTTTTTT. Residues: CASSPTADNEKLFF.

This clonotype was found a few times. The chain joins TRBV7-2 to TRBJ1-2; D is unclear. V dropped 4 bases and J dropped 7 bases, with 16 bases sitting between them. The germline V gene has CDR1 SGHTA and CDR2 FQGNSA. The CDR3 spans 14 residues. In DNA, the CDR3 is TGTGCCAGCAGCTCAGACTCGAGCTGGGGTGGCTACACCTTC. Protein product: CASSSDSSWGGYTF.

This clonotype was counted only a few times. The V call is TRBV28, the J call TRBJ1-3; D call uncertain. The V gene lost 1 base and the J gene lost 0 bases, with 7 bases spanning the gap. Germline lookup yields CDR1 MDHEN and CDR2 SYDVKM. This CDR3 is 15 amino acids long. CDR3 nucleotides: TGTGCCAGCAGTTTATCAGAAGACTCTGGAAACACCATATATTTT. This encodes CASSLSEDSGNTIYF.

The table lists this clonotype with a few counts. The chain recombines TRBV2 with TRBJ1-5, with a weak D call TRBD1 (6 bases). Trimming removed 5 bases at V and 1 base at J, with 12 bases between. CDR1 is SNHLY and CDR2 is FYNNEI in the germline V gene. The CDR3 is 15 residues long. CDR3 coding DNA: TGTGCCAGCAGTAGCCTAGACAGGAGCAATCAGCCCCAGCATTTT. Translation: CASSSLDRSNQPQHF.

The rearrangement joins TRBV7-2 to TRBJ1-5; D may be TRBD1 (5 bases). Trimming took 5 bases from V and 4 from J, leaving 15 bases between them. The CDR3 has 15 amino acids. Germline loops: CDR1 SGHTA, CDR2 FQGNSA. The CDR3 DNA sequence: TGTGCCAGCAGCGCTCACGACAGTCCGAATCAGCCCCAGCATTTT. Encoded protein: CASSAHDSPNQPQHF.

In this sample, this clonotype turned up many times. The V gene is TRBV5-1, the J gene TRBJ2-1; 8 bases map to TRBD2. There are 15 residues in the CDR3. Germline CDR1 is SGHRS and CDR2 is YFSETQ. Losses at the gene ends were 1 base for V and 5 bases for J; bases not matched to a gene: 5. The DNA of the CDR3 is TGCGCCAGCAGCTTGAGGGTAGCGGGGAACAATGAGCAGTTCTTC. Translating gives CASSLRVAGNNEQFF.

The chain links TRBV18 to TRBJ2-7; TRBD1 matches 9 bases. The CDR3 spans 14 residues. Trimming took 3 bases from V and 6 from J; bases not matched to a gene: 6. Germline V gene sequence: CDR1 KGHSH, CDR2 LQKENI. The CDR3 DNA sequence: TGTGCCAGCTCACCGGGACAGGGTCAGTTCGAGCAGTACTTC. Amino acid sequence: CASSPGQGQFEQYF.

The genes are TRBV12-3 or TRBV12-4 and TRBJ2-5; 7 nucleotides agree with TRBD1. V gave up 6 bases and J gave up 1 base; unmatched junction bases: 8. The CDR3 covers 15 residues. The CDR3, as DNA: TGTGCCAGCAGCCCGCCGGGACAGCCCCAAGAGACCCAGTACTTC. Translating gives CASSPPGQPQETQYF.

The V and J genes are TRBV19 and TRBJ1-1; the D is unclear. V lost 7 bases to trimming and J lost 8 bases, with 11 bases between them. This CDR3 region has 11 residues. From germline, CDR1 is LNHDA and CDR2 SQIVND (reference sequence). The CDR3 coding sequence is TGTGCCAGTAAATCCGAGCGCGAAGCTTTCTTT. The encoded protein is CASKSEREAFF.

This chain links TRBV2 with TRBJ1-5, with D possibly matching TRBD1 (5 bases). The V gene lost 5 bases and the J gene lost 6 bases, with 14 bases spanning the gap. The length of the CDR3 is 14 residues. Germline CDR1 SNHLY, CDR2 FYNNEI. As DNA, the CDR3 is TGTGCCAGCAGTCCGGACACTGTGGGTCAGCCCCAGCATTTT. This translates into CASSPDTVGQPQHF.